Listed below are T cell receptor beta chains from one sample, sequenced in a study of siplizumab effects on memory and regulatory T cells. TCRdb's copy holds only in-frame clones and misses some; the assay was immunoSEQ multiplex PCR. The data hold roughly 120,000 clones, with roughly 94% observed a single time. Material for sequencing was non-Treg CD4+ T cells sorted from blood. These TCRs come from a human donor in good health. Each CDR3 is given with its conserved first and last residue. Clone sizes are given selectively: once, few, many, or a class where the clone is expanded.

size | V | length | CDR3
once | TRBV2 | 13 | CASSDRVQEAQYF
. | TRBV29-1 | 13 | CSVWGGQGYGYTF
once | TRBV5-6 | 14 | CASSPRLQNSPLHF
. | TRBV18 | 15 | CVSSPFDSTNYGYTF
. | TRBV2 | 16 | CASRPLGGTGMDEQYF
. | TRBV10-3 | 13 | CAISEGQGDGYTF
. | TRBV5-1 | 15 | CASSTLAGSYNEQFF
once | TRBV7-8 | 16 | CASSLRQSSYNSPLHF
once | TRBV5-1 | 16 | CASSLNGRGKQETQYF
. | TRBV5-1 | 17 | CASSIGTSGRSTDTQYF
. | TRBV10-1 | 12 | CDINTSNYGYTF
. | TRBV5-5 | 12 | CASSYQGAEAFF
. | TRBV6-5 | 13 | CATLAPHGETQYF
. | TRBV4-1 | 14 | CASSQDRLRETQYF
. | TRBV30 | 16 | CAWTTGQKGKTDTIYF
. | TRBV18 | 16 | CASSRRQAATNEKLFF
. | TRBV7-9 | 15 | CASIPSGGRTDTQYF
. | TRBV19 | 15 | CASSISGHPAYEQYF
once | TRBV7-9 | 15 | CASRRDRGSTGELFF
. | TRBV19 | 16 | CASSPPTRQLNTEAFF
. | TRBV18 | 15 | CASSPLQADRGEQYF
. | TRBV7-8 | 13 | CASSPRLPYEQYF
. | TRBV7-6 | 15 | CASSPSDGRGSGYTF
once | TRBV11-3 | 14 | CASSLSTANTEAFF
. | TRBV25-1 | 12 | CASSLNTDTQYF
. | TRBV2 | 14 | CASIPLAASYEQYF
. | TRBV10-1 | 16 | CASSESRGPIHNEQFF
few | TRBV27 | 15 | CASSSSGTATYEQYF
once | TRBV9 | 14 | CASSVGQGYYGYTF
. | TRBV5-1 | 13 | CASRQGYNSPLHF
. | TRBV5-1 | 12 | CASSVDRDQQYF
. | TRBV6-5 | 13 | CASRPDGLYGYTF
. | TRBV4-2 | 15 | CASSQDDGTNYGYTF
. | TRBV15 | 14 | CATSGQQGAVGYTF
. | TRBV19 | 13 | CASSISGYNEQFF
. | TRBV2 | 17 | CASRRIQERQGTYEQYF
. | TRBV4-2 | 17 | CASSQVDGSPSSYEQYF
. | TRBV27 | 14 | CASTPRATGTEAFF
. | TRBV7-2 | 14 | CASSLASTDYEQYF
. | TRBV4-2 | 14 | CASSQGEIYYGYTF
. | TRBV2 | 15 | CASKLDSKSSYEQYF
. | TRBV5-5 | 16 | CASSLVQVSGANVLTF
. | TRBV10-1 | 16 | CASSESMAGEQETQYF
. | TRBV9 | 14 | CASSPRTVTDTQYF
. | TRBV7-8 | 13 | CASSFDRVGGYTF
. | TRBV30 | 12 | CAWRGEGYGYTF
. | TRBV20-1 | 11 | CSAPGQGEAFF
. | TRBV5-1 | 16 | CASSLGTSVLTDTQYF
. | TRBV30 | 13 | CAWSVQGIHGYTF
. | TRBV5-4 | 17 | CASSLARGPPSYNEQFF
few | TRBV7-9 | 14 | CASSFGPRDTEAFF
. | TRBV18 | 15 | CASSPHEDPTYGYTF
. | TRBV27 | 16 | CASSTPSGKDTGELFF
. | TRBV6-1 | 14 | CASRKQGAGNTIYF
once | TRBV7-9 | 14 | CASSVGTGNTEAFF
. | TRBV4-1 | 15 | CASSQEALTGGGYTF